The text below deals with one T cell receptor (beta chain). The antigen remains undetermined. TCRdb's table, derived via immunoSEQ multiplex PCR, lists solely in-frame clones and lacks some. The sample has some 76,000 clones; more than 85% are singletons. This record belongs to a study of OX40 agonist ivuxolimab in advanced cancers. Study-level findings and limits: Normalized T-cell clonal expansion was also low in some nonresponders.

CDR1 and CDR2 from the germline V gene are MNHEY and SMNVEV (reference sequence). With 6 bases removed from V and 2 bases from J, the gap between germline ends came to 11 bases. The CDR3 sequence is 13 residues long. Sample: CD4+ or CD8+ T cells sorted from blood, taken in a trial of the OX40 agonist ivuxolimab. This chain uses TRBV27 with TRBJ2-7, with D tentatively TRBD1 (6 bases). The receptor was isolated from an adult with an advanced solid tumor such as melanoma, head and neck, liver or kidney cancer. CDR3 in DNA: TGTGCCAGCAGACCGGGACAAGCCTACGAGCAGTACTTC. Its translation is CASRPGQAYEQYF.